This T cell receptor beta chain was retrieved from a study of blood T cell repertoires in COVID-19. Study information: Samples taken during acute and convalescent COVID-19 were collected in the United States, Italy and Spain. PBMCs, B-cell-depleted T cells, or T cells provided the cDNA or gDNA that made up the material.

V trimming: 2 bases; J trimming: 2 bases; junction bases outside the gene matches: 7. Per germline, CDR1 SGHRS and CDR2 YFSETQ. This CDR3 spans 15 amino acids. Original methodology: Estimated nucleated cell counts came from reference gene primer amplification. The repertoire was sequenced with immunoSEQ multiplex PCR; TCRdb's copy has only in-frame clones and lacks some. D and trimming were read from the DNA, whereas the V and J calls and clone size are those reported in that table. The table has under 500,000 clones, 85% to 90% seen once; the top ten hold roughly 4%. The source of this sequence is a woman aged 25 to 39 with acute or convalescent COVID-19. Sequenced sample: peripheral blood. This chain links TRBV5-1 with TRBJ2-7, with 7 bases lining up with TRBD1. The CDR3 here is CASSFTGELTYEQYF. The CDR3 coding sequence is TGCGCCAGCAGCTTTACAGGGGAACTTACCTACGAGCAGTACTTC.